These T cell receptor beta chains were read from a single sample in a study of cytomegalovirus exposure and HLA in healthy donors. Sequencing was performed with immunoSEQ multiplex PCR; in TCRdb, only in-frame clones are kept and a portion is missing. This sample has around 130,000 clones, with over 70% found just once. Sequencing was performed on PBMCs. The source is a man younger than 40 in good health and CMV-seronegative. The CDR3 runs from the conserved cysteine through the conserved F or W. D genes are given only for firm matches. Size tells how often a clone was seen (once, few, many) or the class of an expanded clone, and some rows leave it out.

clone_size: -; cdr3_length: 13; d_call: -; v_call: TRBV19; j_call: TRBJ1-1; cdr3_aa: CATQMSLNTEAFF; cdr3_nt: TGTGCCACACAGATGTCGTTGAACACTGAAGCTTTCTTT
clone_size: -; cdr3_length: 19; d_call: TRBD2; v_call: TRBV4-3; j_call: TRBJ2-3; cdr3_aa: CASSQRGSGVLLGADTQYF; cdr3_nt: TGCGCCAGCAGCCAAAGGGGTAGCGGGGTTCTTCTAGGGGCAGATACGCAGTATTTT
clone_size: -; cdr3_length: 13; d_call: -; v_call: TRBV28; j_call: TRBJ2-7; cdr3_aa: CASRATGRYEQYF; cdr3_nt: TGTGCCAGCAGGGCCACAGGGCGCTACGAGCAGTACTTC
clone_size: -; cdr3_length: 14; d_call: TRBD2; v_call: TRBV29-1; j_call: TRBJ2-1; cdr3_aa: CSAHLGGVFTEQFF; cdr3_nt: TGCAGCGCACATCTCGGGGGGGTCTTCACTGAGCAGTTCTTC
clone_size: -; cdr3_length: 13; d_call: -; v_call: TRBV7-2; j_call: TRBJ1-5; cdr3_aa: CASSRQDDQPQHF; cdr3_nt: TGTGCCAGCAGCCGACAGGACGATCAGCCCCAGCATTTT
clone_size: -; cdr3_length: 15; d_call: TRBD2; v_call: TRBV7-2; j_call: TRBJ2-3; cdr3_aa: CASSFWTSGVDTQYF; cdr3_nt: TGTGCCAGCAGCTTCTGGACTAGCGGGGTTGATACGCAGTATTTT
clone_size: once; cdr3_length: 16; d_call: -; v_call: TRBV9; j_call: TRBJ2-2; cdr3_aa: CASSVDAQGIIGELFF; cdr3_nt: TGTGCCAGCAGCGTAGATGCACAGGGTATAATCGGGGAGCTGTTTTTT
clone_size: -; cdr3_length: 12; d_call: -; v_call: TRBV7-2; j_call: TRBJ1-1; cdr3_aa: CASSLDEAEAFF; cdr3_nt: TGTGCCAGCAGCTTAGATGAGGCTGAAGCTTTCTTT
clone_size: once; cdr3_length: 15; d_call: TRBD2; v_call: TRBV6-1; j_call: TRBJ2-7; cdr3_aa: CASSDGLAGDYEQYF; cdr3_nt: TGTGCCAGCAGTGACGGACTAGCGGGGGATTACGAGCAGTACTTC
clone_size: -; cdr3_length: 11; d_call: -; v_call: TRBV2; j_call: TRBJ1-6; cdr3_aa: CASNSRIDLHF; cdr3_nt: TGTGCCAGCAACTCGAGGATAGACCTCCACTTT
clone_size: -; cdr3_length: 15; d_call: TRBD1; v_call: TRBV27; j_call: TRBJ2-7; cdr3_aa: CASSLMQGASYEQYF; cdr3_nt: TGTGCCAGCAGTTTAATGCAGGGGGCCTCCTACGAGCAGTACTTC
clone_size: -; cdr3_length: 15; d_call: TRBD2; v_call: TRBV2; j_call: TRBJ2-7; cdr3_aa: CASSPRTSGGGEQYF; cdr3_nt: TGTGCCAGCAGTCCCAGGACTAGCGGGGGCGGAGAGCAGTACTTC
clone_size: few; cdr3_length: 15; d_call: TRBD2; v_call: TRBV4-2; j_call: TRBJ2-3; cdr3_aa: CASSQLAGRTDTQYF; cdr3_nt: TGTGCCAGCAGCCAACTAGCGGGCCGCACAGATACGCAGTATTTT
clone_size: -; cdr3_length: 15; d_call: TRBD1; v_call: TRBV7-8; j_call: TRBJ2-2; cdr3_aa: CASSLDRSWTGELFF; cdr3_nt: TGTGCCAGCAGCTTGGACAGGTCTTGGACCGGGGAGCTGTTTTTT
clone_size: -; cdr3_length: 14; d_call: TRBD1; v_call: TRBV5-4; j_call: TRBJ2-5; cdr3_aa: CASSPGGAVETQYF; cdr3_nt: TGTGCCAGCAGCCCAGGGGGCGCCGTGGAGACCCAGTACTTC
clone_size: -; cdr3_length: 12; d_call: -; v_call: TRBV7-9; j_call: TRBJ1-2; cdr3_aa: CASSPDTYGYTF; cdr3_nt: TGTGCCAGCAGCCCAGACACCTATGGCTACACCTTC
clone_size: -; cdr3_length: 15; d_call: -; v_call: TRBV6-4; j_call: TRBJ2-1; cdr3_aa: CASSVHGGLGNEQFF; cdr3_nt: TGTGCCAGCAGCGTCCACGGGGGTTTGGGCAATGAGCAGTTCTTC
clone_size: -; cdr3_length: 16; d_call: -; v_call: TRBV2; j_call: TRBJ2-7; cdr3_aa: CASSEFEWGETYEQYF; cdr3_nt: TGTGCCAGCAGTGAATTCGAGTGGGGAGAAACATACGAGCAGTACTTC
clone_size: -; cdr3_length: 14; d_call: -; v_call: TRBV5-1; j_call: TRBJ2-7; cdr3_aa: CASSFRDTGYEQYF; cdr3_nt: TGCGCCAGCAGCTTCCGGGACACAGGCTACGAGCAGTACTTC
clone_size: -; cdr3_length: 15; d_call: -; v_call: TRBV7-9; j_call: TRBJ2-7; cdr3_aa: CASSSSRTFDSEQYF; cdr3_nt: TGTGCCAGCAGCTCTAGCAGGACTTTTGACTCCGAGCAGTACTTC
clone_size: -; cdr3_length: 16; d_call: -; v_call: TRBV5-1; j_call: TRBJ2-6; cdr3_aa: CASSQEGLSGANVLTF; cdr3_nt: TGCGCCAGCAGCCAAGAAGGACTCTCTGGGGCCAACGTCCTGACTTTC
clone_size: -; cdr3_length: 18; d_call: TRBD2; v_call: TRBV4-2; j_call: TRBJ2-3; cdr3_aa: CASSQDFAGLAGTDTQYF; cdr3_nt: TGTGCCAGCAGCCAAGATTTCGCGGGACTAGCGGGCACAGATACGCAGTATTTT
clone_size: few; cdr3_length: 14; d_call: -; v_call: TRBV27; j_call: TRBJ2-2; cdr3_aa: CASSPGSVAGELFF; cdr3_nt: TGTGCCAGCAGCCCTGGGTCGGTAGCGGGGGAGCTGTTTTTT
clone_size: -; cdr3_length: 14; d_call: TRBD1; v_call: TRBV30; j_call: TRBJ2-7; cdr3_aa: CAWRKRGQGYEQYF; cdr3_nt: TGTGCCTGGAGGAAAAGAGGACAGGGGTACGAGCAGTACTTC
clone_size: -; cdr3_length: 16; d_call: -; v_call: TRBV4-1; j_call: TRBJ2-2; cdr3_aa: CASSQDPAVNTGELFF; cdr3_nt: TGCGCCAGCAGCCAAGATCCAGCGGTGAACACCGGGGAGCTGTTTTTT
clone_size: -; cdr3_length: 15; d_call: TRBD1; v_call: TRBV7-3; j_call: TRBJ2-3; cdr3_aa: CASSNTGGNTDTQYF; cdr3_nt: TGTGCCAGCAGCAACACAGGGGGAAACACAGATACGCAGTATTTT
clone_size: -; cdr3_length: 13; d_call: -; v_call: TRBV13; j_call: TRBJ2-1; cdr3_aa: CASTTSPYNEQFF; cdr3_nt: TGTGCCAGCACGACTAGTCCCTACAATGAGCAGTTCTTC
clone_size: -; cdr3_length: 13; d_call: -; v_call: TRBV7-3; j_call: TRBJ1-2; cdr3_aa: CASSRGAEYGYTF; cdr3_nt: TGTGCCAGCAGCCGGGGGGCAGAATATGGCTACACCTTC
clone_size: -; cdr3_length: 13; d_call: -; v_call: TRBV30; j_call: TRBJ1-2; cdr3_aa: CAWTKPGIYGYTF; cdr3_nt: TGTGCCTGGACCAAACCAGGGATCTATGGCTACACCTTC
clone_size: -; cdr3_length: 12; d_call: -; v_call: TRBV28; j_call: TRBJ1-2; cdr3_aa: CASSINRDGYTF; cdr3_nt: TGTGCCAGCAGTATAAACAGGGACGGCTACACCTTC
clone_size: -; cdr3_length: 17; d_call: TRBD1; v_call: TRBV15; j_call: TRBJ1-5; cdr3_aa: CATSGGTGVVGNQPQHF; cdr3_nt: TGTGCCACCAGCGGAGGGACAGGGGTGGTGGGCAATCAGCCCCAGCATTTT
clone_size: once; cdr3_length: 9; d_call: -; v_call: TRBV30; j_call: TRBJ2-1; cdr3_aa: CAWRVGQFF; cdr3_nt: TGTGCCTGGAGGGTCGGGCAGTTCTTC
clone_size: few; cdr3_length: 13; d_call: -; v_call: TRBV6-5; j_call: TRBJ1-4; cdr3_aa: CATGWGVGEKLFF; cdr3_nt: TGTGCCACAGGCTGGGGAGTGGGGGAAAAACTGTTTTTT
clone_size: -; cdr3_length: 16; d_call: -; v_call: TRBV21-1; j_call: TRBJ1-4; cdr3_aa: CASSKGQQATNEKLFF; cdr3_nt: TGTGCCAGCAGCAAAGGACAGCAAGCAACTAATGAAAAACTGTTTTTT
clone_size: -; cdr3_length: 14; d_call: TRBD1; v_call: TRBV10-1; j_call: TRBJ2-7; cdr3_aa: CASIEGQEIYEQYF; cdr3_nt: TGCGCCAGCATTGAAGGACAGGAGATTTACGAGCAGTACTTC
clone_size: -; cdr3_length: 16; d_call: TRBD2; v_call: TRBV6-5; j_call: TRBJ2-2; cdr3_aa: CASSLTGTSGAGELFF; cdr3_nt: TGTGCCAGCAGTTTGACCGGGACTAGCGGGGCCGGGGAGCTGTTTTTT
clone_size: -; cdr3_length: 15; d_call: -; v_call: TRBV27; j_call: TRBJ1-1; cdr3_aa: CASSRLGGLNTEAFF; cdr3_nt: TGTGCCAGCAGCCGTCTTGGGGGGTTGAACACTGAAGCTTTCTTT
clone_size: -; cdr3_length: 14; d_call: TRBD1; v_call: TRBV7-9; j_call: TRBJ1-2; cdr3_aa: CASEGDRGGYGYTF; cdr3_nt: TGTGCCAGCGAGGGGGACAGGGGTGGCTATGGCTACACCTTC
clone_size: -; cdr3_length: 13; d_call: -; v_call: TRBV7-2; j_call: TRBJ1-1; cdr3_aa: CASSLASTGRAFF; cdr3_nt: TGTGCCAGCAGCTTAGCATCTACAGGGCGGGCTTTCTTT
clone_size: -; cdr3_length: 14; d_call: TRBD1; v_call: TRBV27; j_call: TRBJ1-2; cdr3_aa: CASSLTRTGSGYTF; cdr3_nt: TGTGCCAGCAGTTTAACCCGGACAGGGTCTGGCTACACCTTC
clone_size: few; cdr3_length: 12; d_call: -; v_call: TRBV7-9; j_call: TRBJ1-6; cdr3_aa: CASSLENSPLHF; cdr3_nt: TGTGCCAGCAGTCTCGAGAATTCACCCCTCCACTTT
clone_size: -; cdr3_length: 18; d_call: TRBD2; v_call: TRBV7-6; j_call: TRBJ2-2; cdr3_aa: CASNPGLAGRGGTGELFF; cdr3_nt: TGTGCCAGCAACCCGGGACTAGCGGGGCGGGGTGGCACCGGGGAGCTGTTTTTT
clone_size: few; cdr3_length: 16; d_call: TRBD2; v_call: TRBV9; j_call: TRBJ2-3; cdr3_aa: CASSASAGGMRDTQYF; cdr3_nt: TGTGCCAGCAGCGCCAGCGCGGGGGGCATGCGGGATACGCAGTATTTT
clone_size: -; cdr3_length: 14; d_call: TRBD2; v_call: TRBV5-1; j_call: TRBJ2-5; cdr3_aa: CASSLGLAGETQYF; cdr3_nt: TGCGCCAGCAGCTTGGGACTAGCGGGAGAGACCCAGTACTTC
clone_size: -; cdr3_length: 20; d_call: TRBD2; v_call: TRBV6-1; j_call: TRBJ2-5; cdr3_aa: CASSANTRPAGGFPPETQYF; cdr3_nt: TGTGCCAGCAGTGCAAACACCCGACCCGCGGGGGGATTTCCGCCAGAGACCCAGTACTTC
clone_size: -; cdr3_length: 16; d_call: TRBD2; v_call: TRBV7-9; j_call: TRBJ2-4; cdr3_aa: CASSPRIEAGGRLQYF; cdr3_nt: TGTGCCAGCAGCCCCCGGATTGAAGCGGGGGGACGACTTCAGTACTTC
clone_size: -; cdr3_length: 15; d_call: TRBD2; v_call: TRBV10-2; j_call: TRBJ2-5; cdr3_aa: CASSLASGGGETQYF; cdr3_nt: TGCGCCAGCAGTCTCGCTAGCGGGGGAGGAGAGACCCAGTACTTC
clone_size: -; cdr3_length: 16; d_call: -; v_call: TRBV4-1; j_call: TRBJ1-1; cdr3_aa: CASSQGWGGSNTEAFF; cdr3_nt: TGCGCCAGCAGCCAAGGATGGGGGGGCTCGAACACTGAAGCTTTCTTT
clone_size: -; cdr3_length: 15; d_call: TRBD1; v_call: TRBV6-5; j_call: TRBJ1-3; cdr3_aa: CASSWGQYSGNTIYF; cdr3_nt: TGTGCCAGCAGTTGGGGACAGTACTCTGGAAACACCATATATTTT
clone_size: few; cdr3_length: 14; d_call: TRBD2; v_call: TRBV10-3; j_call: TRBJ2-7; cdr3_aa: CAHGELAGNGEQYF; cdr3_nt: TGTGCGCATGGGGAACTAGCGGGAAACGGCGAGCAGTACTTC
clone_size: -; cdr3_length: 17; d_call: TRBD2; v_call: TRBV15; j_call: TRBJ2-7; cdr3_aa: CATSTRTSGSRGYEQYF; cdr3_nt: TGTGCCACCAGCACCCGGACTAGCGGGAGTCGGGGCTATGAGCAGTACTTC
clone_size: -; cdr3_length: 14; d_call: TRBD1; v_call: TRBV9; j_call: TRBJ2-3; cdr3_aa: CASSHPDRADTQYF; cdr3_nt: TGTGCCAGCAGCCATCCAGACAGGGCAGATACGCAGTATTTT
clone_size: -; cdr3_length: 14; d_call: -; v_call: TRBV27; j_call: TRBJ2-7; cdr3_aa: CASFGGQHSYEQYF; cdr3_nt: TGTGCCAGCTTCGGGGGACAGCACTCCTACGAGCAGTACTTC